The 23 T cell receptor beta chains reported below all come from one sample, sequenced in a study of T cells in narcolepsy. TCRdb's copy holds only in-frame clones and misses some; the assay was immunoSEQ multiplex PCR. The data hold tens of thousands of clones, with 92% observed a single time. Sample: CD45RA- memory CD4+ T cells from PBMCs. The receptors derive from a human donor with narcolepsy.

This chain connects TRBV5-1 to TRBJ1-3, with no clear D. The CDR3 consists of 14 residues. Deletions cut 1 base from V and 4 bases from J, with 9 bases between. Germline-derived CDR1 and CDR2 are SGHRS and YFSETQ. The CDR3 loop reads CASSLWAEGNTIYF. The CDR3 DNA follows: TGCGCCAGCAGCTTGTGGGCGGAAGGAAACACCATATATTTT.

Only one count was recorded for this clone. The genes are TRBV18 and TRBJ1-2; D might be TRBD1 (5 bases). The CDR3 has 14 residues. V was pared by 2 bases and J by 8 bases, with 15 bases between. CDR1 and CDR2 (germline): KGHSH, LQKENI. In DNA form, the CDR3 reads TGTGCCAGCTCACCAAGAGGGGAATCATGGGGCTACACCTTC. Translated: CASSPRGESWGYTF.

The V and J genes are TRBV9 and TRBJ1-4; D is perhaps TRBD1 (6 bases). The germline V gene encodes CDR1 SGDLS and CDR2 YYNGEE. This CDR3 region has 18 residues. Trimming left V 3 bases short and J 0 bases short, with 18 bases between. The CDR3 bases are TGTGCCAGCAGCGCAAGACCTGGGGGCCTTGCAACTAATGAAAAACTGTTTTTT. It yields the protein CASSARPGGLATNEKLFF.

The chain links TRBV4-3 to TRBJ2-1, with 13 positions matching TRBD2. Per the germline V gene, CDR1 is LGHNA and CDR2 is YSLEER. This CDR3 contains 16 residues. The J segment lost 7 bases and the V segment lost 2 bases, leaving 5 bases of the junction unmatched. This CDR3 is CASSQLLAGGLNEQFF. Written as DNA, the CDR3 is TGCGCCAGCAGCCAACTACTAGCGGGAGGGTTAAATGAGCAGTTCTTC.

The chain couples TRBV28 to TRBJ1-1; D call uncertain. CDR1 and CDR2 (germline): MDHEN, SYDVKM. V was shortened by 3 bases and J by 0 bases, with 14 bases between the two germline ends. This CDR3 has 16 amino acids. CDR3 DNA: TGTGCCAGCAGTTTTTGGCAGACACAGATGAACACTGAAGCTTTCTTT. Its translation is CASSFWQTQMNTEAFF. The whole variable domain, filled in from reference TRBV28 and TRBJ1-1, reads DVKVTQSSRYLVKRTGEKVFLECVQDMDHENMFWYRQDPGLGLRLIYFSYDVKMKEKGDIPEGYSVSREKKERFSLILESASTNQTSMYLCASSFWQTQMNTEAFFGQGTRLTVV.

The chain employs TRBV6-1 and TRBJ1-3; no clear D. Per the germline V gene, CDR1 is MNHNS and CDR2 is SASEGT. The CDR3 loop spans 15 amino acids. V lost 1 base and J 2 bases, leaving 9 bases between the germline ends. Here the CDR3 reads CASSEGRATGNTIYF. The CDR3 DNA reads TGTGCCAGCAGTGAAGGGAGAGCAACTGGAAACACCATATATTTT.

The CDR3 DNA follows: TGTGCCAGCAGACGGGACAGCACAAATCAGCCCCAGCATTTT. Protein: CASRRDSTNQPQHF. The chain is built from TRBV6-6 and TRBJ1-5; 7 positions agree with TRBD1. Germline values: CDR1 MNHNY, CDR2 SVGAGI (reference sequence). Germline trimming cut 6 bases from V and 4 bases from J; bases unmatched to any gene: 6. The CDR3 is 14 residues long.

The chain has TRBV6-5 and TRBJ1-2, with D perhaps matching TRBD1 (5 bases). The CDR3 is made up of 13 amino acids. Germline values: CDR1 MNHEY, CDR2 SVGAGI. Deletions cut 6 bases from V and 5 bases from J, with 13 bases between. CDR3 loop: CASSPGAEYGYTF. CDR3 coding DNA: TGTGCCAGCAGCCCCGGGGCAGAGTATGGCTACACCTTC.

The chain couples TRBV5-1 to TRBJ2-5; TRBD1 matches at 8 bases. The V and J ends lost 4 bases and 2 bases, in that order; junction bases with no gene match: 10. The CDR3 contains 16 residues. CDR1 and CDR2 from the germline V gene are SGHRS and YFSETQ. The CDR3: CASSGTGATFQETQYF. CDR3 nucleotides: TGCGCCAGCAGCGGGACAGGCGCCACCTTTCAAGAGACCCAGTACTTC.

The rearrangement uses TRBV1 and TRBJ2-2; the table's D call of TRBD2 was not tested on the DNA. TRBV1 counts as a pseudogene. The CDR3 sequence is 15 residues long. The CDR3 region is CTSSQDRGNTGELFF. The DNA of the CDR3 is TGCACCAGCAGCCAAGATCGGGGTAACACCGGGGAGCTGTTTTTT.

CDR3 loop: CASSFRDRNQPQHF. The CDR3 DNA sequence: TGTGCCAGCAGTTTTAGGGACAGGAATCAGCCCCAGCATTTT. The rearrangement joins TRBV28 to TRBJ1-5; 8 nucleotides match TRBD1. The CDR3 sequence is 14 residues long. Per the germline V gene, CDR1 is MDHEN and CDR2 is SYDVKM. Losses at the gene ends were 3 bases for V and 4 bases for J; bases not matched to a gene: 2.

This sequence joins TRBV30 and TRBJ1-2, with TRBD1 identical over 12 bases. Germline values: CDR1 GTSNPN, CDR2 SVGIG (reference sequence). The CDR3 covers 14 residues. J lost 4 bases, V lost 4 bases, and 4 bases had no gene match. The CDR3 sequence is CAWIGTGGGYGYTF. The CDR3, as DNA: TGTGCCTGGATTGGGACAGGGGGCGGCTATGGCTACACCTTC.

This chain connects TRBV7-9 to TRBJ2-1, with 8 bases matching TRBD1. Germline-derived CDR1 and CDR2 are SEHNR and FQNEAQ (reference sequence). Trimming cost V 2 bases and J 10 bases; bases outside gene matches: 4. This CDR3 contains 13 residues. The CDR3 region is CASSLQSGGEQFF. In DNA, the CDR3 is TGTGCCAGCAGCTTACAATCAGGGGGCGAGCAGTTCTTC.

The chain carries TRBV19 and TRBJ2-3, with D perhaps matching TRBD1 (6 bases). Germline CDR1 LNHDA, CDR2 SQIVND (reference sequence). Trimming removed 10 bases at V and 2 bases at J, with 16 bases between. The CDR3 loop spans 14 amino acids. The CDR3 DNA reads TGTGCCACCGGATACAGGGAGTTCACAGATACGCAGTATTTT. As protein: CATGYREFTDTQYF.

A word on this clone: Other DNA sequences in this specimen translate into the identical CDR3. The chain joins TRBV4-3 to TRBJ1-1; D is uncertain. V was cut by 0 bases and J by 5 bases, with 7 bases left in between. This CDR3 is 13 amino acids long. The germline V gene has CDR1 LGHNA and CDR2 YSLEER. This CDR3 is CASSQEKRTEAFF. The CDR3 DNA reads as TGCGCCAGCAGCCAAGAAAAGAGAACTGAAGCTTTCTTT.

The V call is TRBV15, the J call TRBJ2-3; no definite D call. V lost 8 bases and J lost 3, with 9 bases in between. Germline V lookup: CDR1 LNHNV, CDR2 YYDKDF (reference sequence). The CDR3 has 12 amino acids. The CDR3 coding sequence is TGTGCCACCGCTAGGGATACAGATACGCAGTATTTT. This gives the protein CATARDTDTQYF.

This clone was detected a few times. In DNA form, the CDR3 reads TGTGCCAGCAGCCGCTCAGATACGCAGTATTTT. It is translated as CASSRSDTQYF. V gene TRBV11-2 combines with J gene TRBJ2-3, with unresolved D. V lost 5 bases and J 4 bases, leaving 4 bases between the germline ends. The CDR3 is 11 amino acids. Germline V lookup: CDR1 SGHAT, CDR2 FQNNGV.

The chain has TRBV28 and TRBJ1-2; D not certain. Trimming left V 2 bases short and J 8 bases short, with 6 bases between. Germline CDR1 reads MDHEN; CDR2 reads SYDVKM. The CDR3 is 11 residues long. CDR3 protein: CASSLGRGYTF. DNA for the CDR3: TGTGCCAGCAGTTTAGGACGAGGCTACACCTTC.

This rearrangement joins TRBV25-1 to TRBJ2-7, with a tentative D call TRBD2 (5 bases). The CDR3 consists of 15 residues. Deletions cut 1 base from V and 2 bases from J, with 12 bases between. Germline values: CDR1 MGHDK, CDR2 SYGVNS. CDR3 in DNA: TGTGCCAGCAGTGAATGGGAGCGAGGAACCTACGAGCAGTACTTC. As protein: CASSEWERGTYEQYF.

The chain uses TRBV5-8 and TRBJ2-5, with 7 bases that match TRBD1. Looked up from germline, CDR1 is SGHTS and CDR2 is YDEGEE. The CDR3 has 15 amino acids. Trimming removed 0 bases from V and 2 bases from J; junction bases left unmatched: 4. CDR3 loop: CASSLGGRGQETQYF. The CDR3 DNA sequence: TGTGCCAGCAGCTTGGGAGGCAGGGGGCAAGAGACCCAGTACTTC.

V and J are TRBV19 and TRBJ2-7, with a possible D match to TRBD1 (7 bases). CDR3 length: 14 amino acids. Trimming removed 2 bases at V and 6 bases at J, with 14 bases between. CDR1 and CDR2 from the germline V gene are LNHDA and SQIVND (reference sequence). The CDR3 reads CASSIYAGGFEQYF. The DNA for the CDR3 is TGTGCCAGTAGTATATATGCAGGGGGGTTCGAGCAGTACTTC. Supplemented by reference TRBV19 and TRBJ2-7, the full variable domain reads DGGITQSPKYLFRKEGQNVTLSCEQNLNHDAMYWYRQDPGQGLRLIYYSQIVNDFQKGDIAEGYSVSREKKESFPLTVTSAQKNPTAFYLCASSIYAGGFEQYFGPGTRLTVT.

The rearrangement joins TRBV30 to TRBJ1-2; 7 bases are shared with TRBD1. Trimming took 5 bases from V and 6 from J; bases not matched to a gene: 18. Germline CDR1 is GTSNPN and CDR2 is SVGIG (reference sequence). The CDR3 sequence is 16 residues long. The CDR3 sequence: CAWSPRDSWGVDGYTF. The CDR3 DNA reads as TGTGCCTGGTCCCCCCGGGACAGCTGGGGAGTTGATGGCTACACCTTC.

The CDR3 bases are TGTGCCAGCAGCGTAGTTAGTCAGGGCTCCGGGGAGCTGTTTTTT. Its translation: CASSVVSQGSGELFF. The chain links TRBV9 to TRBJ2-2, with a tentative D call TRBD1 (5 bases). Germline-derived CDR1 and CDR2 are SGDLS and YYNGEE. Trimming took off 0 bases at V and 6 bases at J, with 12 bases between the two ends. The CDR3 spans 15 residues.